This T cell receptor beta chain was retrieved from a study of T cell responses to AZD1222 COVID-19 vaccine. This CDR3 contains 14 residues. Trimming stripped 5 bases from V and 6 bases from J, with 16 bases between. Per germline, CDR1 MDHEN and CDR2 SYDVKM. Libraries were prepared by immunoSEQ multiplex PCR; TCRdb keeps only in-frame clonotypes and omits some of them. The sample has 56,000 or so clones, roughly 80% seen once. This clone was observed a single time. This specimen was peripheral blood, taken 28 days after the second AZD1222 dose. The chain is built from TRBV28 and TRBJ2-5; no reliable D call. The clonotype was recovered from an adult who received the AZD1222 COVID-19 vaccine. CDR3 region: CASSPGAYSQTQYF. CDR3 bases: TGTGCCAGCAGTCCGGGCGCATATTCCCAGACCCAGTACTTC.